These T cell receptor beta chains were read from a single sample in a study of post-analysis software for immune sequencing data. TCRdb called the PCR reads again in MiXCR, with one record for every CDR3 protein. The table lists about 430,000 distinct CDR3 sequences, 39% of them singletons, with 6% to 9% in the top ten. The sequenced sample was blood. These receptors originate from a girl aged 2-10 years with multiple sclerosis. Each CDR3 is given with its conserved first and last residue. D genes are given only for firm matches. Clone size is stated in some rows and not others, as once, few, many or a class when expanded.

V gene,clone size,J gene,D gene,CDR3 protein,CDR3 DNA
TRBV28,many,TRBJ1-1,NA,CASSLVSTEAFF,TGTGCCAGCAGTTTGGTAAGCACTGAAGCTTTCTTT
TRBV7-3,NA,TRBJ2-6,TRBD1,CASSLAGGVVLTF,TGTGCCAGCAGCTTGGCAGGGGGTGTCGTCCTGACTTTC
TRBV29-1,NA,TRBJ2-1,TRBD1,CSAQGQGNEQFF,TGCAGCGCCCAGGGACAGGGCAATGAGCAGTTCTTC
TRBV7-3,NA,TRBJ2-3,TRBD2,CASSLMAGGNTDTQYF,TGTGCCAGCAGCTTAATGGCGGGAGGGAACACAGATACGCAGTATTTT
TRBV28,NA,TRBJ2-7,NA,CASSPSGAAFSYEQYF,TGTGCCAGCAGTCCGTCCGGGGCAGCGTTCTCCTACGAGCAGTACTTC
TRBV6-1,NA,TRBJ2-3,NA,CASSEADTQYF,TGTGCCAGCAGTGAAGCTGATACGCAGTATTTT
TRBV20-1,few,TRBJ2-5,TRBD2,CSASTSAQETQYF,TGCAGTGCTAGTACTAGCGCCCAAGAGACCCAGTACTTC
TRBV4-1,few,TRBJ2-4,NA,CASSQQLGELNIQYF,TGCGCCAGCAGCCAACAATTAGGGGAGTTAAACATTCAGTACTTC
TRBV29-1,NA,TRBJ2-3,TRBD2,CSGWSGTPLTDTQYF,TGCAGCGGTTGGAGCGGGACGCCTCTCACAGATACGCAGTATTTT
TRBV12-3/TRBV12-4,NA,TRBJ2-1,TRBD2,CASSQGLAGALTYNEQFF,TGTGCCAGCAGTCAGGGACTAGCGGGAGCACTTACGTACAATGAGCAGTTCTTC
TRBV20-1,NA,TRBJ2-7,NA,CSAPRDSNSYEQYF,TGCAGTGCTCCCCGGGACTCCAATTCCTACGAGCAGTACTTC
TRBV28,few,TRBJ2-3,NA,CASSSTPHTGSTDTQYF,TGTGCCAGCAGTTCCACACCCCATACGGGGAGCACAGATACGCAGTATTTT
TRBV7-2,NA,TRBJ1-1,NA,CASSFEAFF,TGTGCCAGCAGCTTTGAAGCTTTCTTT
TRBV28,NA,TRBJ2-7,NA,CASSLLLHTGIHEQYF,TGTGCCAGCAGTTTATTGCTCCATACAGGTATCCACGAGCAGTACTTC
TRBV6-5,NA,TRBJ2-1,NA,CASSKQSSYNEQFF,TGTGCCAGCAGTAAACAGAGCTCCTACAATGAGCAGTTCTTC
TRBV7-3,NA,TRBJ1-1,TRBD1,CASSTRTGGGTEAFF,TGTGCCAGCAGCACAAGGACAGGGGGAGGGACTGAAGCTTTCTTT
TRBV28,NA,TRBJ2-7,NA,CASSFLTSEQYF,TGTGCCAGCAGTTTTTTGACTAGCGAGCAGTACTTC
TRBV9,few,TRBJ1-5,NA,CASSRGGDNQPQHF,TGTGCCAGCAGTCGTGGGGGCGACAATCAGCCCCAGCATTTT
TRBV20-1,NA,TRBJ2-7,NA,CSARVRENEQYF,TGCAGTGCAAGGGTCAGGGAGAACGAGCAGTACTTC
TRBV20-1,few,TRBJ2-1,TRBD2,CSAPGVAGGNNEQFF,TGCAGTGCTCCCGGGGTAGCGGGAGGGAACAATGAGCAGTTCTTC
TRBV5-1,NA,TRBJ1-1,TRBD1,CASSPTGANMNTEAFF,TGCGCCAGCAGCCCCACAGGGGCCAACATGAACACTGAAGCTTTCTTT
TRBV14,NA,TRBJ2-3,NA,CASSRTLSLAGADMQYF,TGTGCCAGCAGCCGGACCCTGTCGCTAGCAGGGGCAGATATGCAGTATTTT
TRBV10-3,few,TRBJ2-1,NA,CAIKGEGARYNEQFF,TGTGCCATCAAAGGGGAGGGGGCCCGCTACAATGAGCAGTTCTTC
TRBV5-1,few,TRBJ2-7,NA,CASSIPGQSMQYF,TGCGCCAGCAGCATACCGGGACAAAGTATGCAGTACTTC
TRBV3-1,NA,TRBJ1-4,NA,CASSQLVQQEFFNEKLFF,TGTGCCAGCAGCCAATTGGTCCAACAGGAATTCTTTAATGAAAAACTGTTTTTT
TRBV24-1,few,TRBJ2-5,NA,CATSDSQGRKETQYF,TGTGCCACCAGTGATTCCCAGGGAAGGAAAGAGACCCAGTACTTC
TRBV5-1,few,TRBJ2-1,NA,CASSFPQSSYNEQFF,TGCGCCAGCAGCTTTCCCCAGAGCTCCTACAATGAGCAGTTCTTC
TRBV6-2/TRBV6-3,few,TRBJ2-5,TRBD2,CASNLGGGAVETQYF,TGTGCCAGCAACCTAGGCGGGGGGGCCGTAGAGACCCAGTACTTC
TRBV12-3/TRBV12-4,NA,TRBJ2-7,NA,CASSFWDTNEQYF,TGTGCCAGCAGTTTCTGGGACACCAATGAGCAGTACTTC
TRBV9,NA,TRBJ2-5,NA,CASSLRISEETQYF,TGTGCCAGCAGCCTAAGGATCTCCGAGGAGACCCAGTACTTC
TRBV28,once,TRBJ2-3,NA,CASSFPHIDTQYF,TGTGCCAGCAGTTTTCCCCATATAGATACGCAGTATTTT
TRBV6-1,NA,TRBJ1-1,NA,CASSATYFRGNTEAFF,TGTGCCAGCAGTGCCACTTACTTCAGGGGGAACACTGAAGCTTTCTTT
TRBV25-1,few,TRBJ2-1,TRBD1,CASSALIGTGSYNEQFF,TGTGCCAGCAGTGCCTTAATCGGGACAGGGTCCTACAATGAGCAGTTCTTC